These 32 T cell receptor beta chains were all obtained from the same sample, sequenced in a study of identical twins. TCRdb fed the 5' RACE reads into MiXCR, producing one record per CDR3 protein. Counted here are around 480,000 distinct CDR3 sequences, 12% to 15% occurring once; the ten biggest clones make up about 0.52%. These data are also associated with another study on yellow fever vaccine responses in identical twins.

Sequenced input: CD4+ T cells sorted from blood. The source of these receptors is a young woman in good health.

CDR3 sequence (DNA): TGTGCCAGCAGCTTAGGAGACAGCGGGCTAGAGCAGTACTTC. This translates into CASSLGDSGLEQYF. V gene TRBV7-2 combines with J gene TRBJ2-7, with a tentative D call TRBD2 (6 bases). Germline CDR1 and CDR2: SGHTA and FQGNSA. This CDR3 contains 14 residues. V dropped 1 base and J dropped 7 bases, with 14 bases sitting between them.

The chain joins TRBV5-6 to TRBJ1-4; TRBD1 is a possible D gene (5 bases). Germline values: CDR1 SGHDT, CDR2 YYEEEE. The CDR3 has 12 amino acids. Between the trimmed V and J ends, which lost 5 bases and 8 bases, there was a span of 10 bases. CDR3 amino acids: CASRAGLEKLFF. The CDR3 nucleotides are TGTGCCAGCAGAGCAGGGTTGGAAAAACTGTTTTTT.

J is TRBJ2-5 and V is TRBV30; a weak D match, TRBD1 (6 bases). CDR1 GTSNPN and CDR2 SVGIG come from the germline V gene (reference sequence). The V end lost 4 bases, the J end lost 2 bases, and 11 bases lay between the germline ends. The CDR3 length is 13 residues. CDR3 sequence reads: CAWNFGQQETQYF. In nucleotides, the CDR3 is TGTGCCTGGAATTTCGGACAGCAAGAGACCCAGTACTTC.

This clonotype has only a few counts. The rearrangement joins TRBV7-2 to TRBJ2-1; no clear D gene. The V end was cut by 5 bases, the J end by 2 bases, with 7 bases between. There are 13 residues in the CDR3. Germline-derived CDR1 and CDR2 are SGHTA and FQGNSA. The CDR3 nucleotides read TGTGCCAGCAGCCAAACGACCTACAATGAGCAGTTCTTC. Translation gives CASSQTTYNEQFF.

The chain couples TRBV7-2 to TRBJ2-7; D remains unclear. V lost 5 bases and J 2 bases, leaving 13 bases between the germline ends. The length of the CDR3 is 14 residues. The germline gives CDR1 SGHTA, CDR2 FQGNSA. The CDR3 reads CASSKGPGPYEQYF. CDR3 sequence (DNA): TGTGCCAGCAGCAAAGGCCCAGGCCCCTACGAGCAGTACTTC.

Many counts were recorded for this clonotype. The chain uses TRBV20-1 and TRBJ2-1; D not resolved. The germline V gene encodes CDR1 DFQATT and CDR2 SNEGSKA (reference sequence). The CDR3 is made up of 16 amino acids. V gave up 0 bases and J gave up 0 bases, with 12 bases separating them. The CDR3 is CSARDQTAPSYNEQFF. The CDR3 DNA reads TGCAGTGCTAGAGATCAAACAGCACCCTCCTACAATGAGCAGTTCTTC.

The chain is built from TRBV6-1 and TRBJ2-5; TRBD2 might be the D (7 bases). The CDR3 is 16 residues long. Between the trimmed V and J ends, which lost 5 bases and 5 bases, there was a span of 21 bases. Germline assignment: CDR1 MNHNS and CDR2 SASEGT. The CDR3 sequence: CASSPGGRGYRETQYF. The DNA for the CDR3 is TGTGCCAGCAGTCCCGGTGGGAGGGGGTATAGGGAGACCCAGTACTTC.

The chain employs TRBV27 and TRBJ2-5, with 8 bases that match TRBD1. This CDR3 has 14 amino acids. The V and J ends lost 5 bases and 7 bases, in that order; junction bases with no gene match: 9. Germline CDR1 reads MNHEY; CDR2 reads SMNVEV (reference sequence). CDR3 sequence (DNA): TGTGCCAGCAGTCCCGCCGGGACAGGTTGGACCCAGTACTTC. This translates into CASSPAGTGWTQYF.

This clonotype turned up a few times. This chain connects TRBV28 to TRBJ2-3; perhaps TRBD2 as D (5 bases). The CDR3 runs 15 residues. Germline CDR1 MDHEN, CDR2 SYDVKM. V shed 8 bases and J shed 0 bases, with 15 bases lying between them. Written as DNA, the CDR3 is TGTGCCAGCCTAGAATTGGGCGGGAGCACAGATACGCAGTATTTT. Translated, it gives CASLELGGSTDTQYF.

This clonotype was observed a few times. The V and J genes are TRBV12-3 or TRBV12-4 and TRBJ1-1; 7 nucleotides line up with TRBD1. The CDR3 spans 16 residues. V trimming: 6 bases; J trimming: 4 bases; junction bases outside the gene matches: 14. The CDR3 DNA reads TGTGCCAGCAGCAGACAGGGTTGGGAAGGCACCACTGAAGCTTTCTTT. The encoded protein is CASSRQGWEGTTEAFF.

V and J are TRBV28 and TRBJ2-7; D is uncertain. The CDR3 is made up of 14 amino acids. CDR1 and CDR2 from the germline V gene are MDHEN and SYDVKM. The germline V and J ends were trimmed by 7 bases and 4 bases, with 17 bases remaining between them. The CDR3: CASMKGSDAYEQYF. CDR3 DNA: TGTGCCAGCATGAAGGGCTCAGACGCGTACGAGCAGTACTTC.

The rearrangement uses TRBV5-6 and TRBJ2-4; D is unclear. This CDR3 comprises 14 residues. Germline CDR1 reads SGHDT; CDR2 reads YYEEEE. V was shortened by 0 bases and J by 1 base, with 5 bases between the two germline ends. CDR3 protein: CASSLVDAKNIQYF. CDR3 coding DNA: TGTGCCAGCAGCTTGGTTGACGCCAAAAACATTCAGTACTTC. Together with reference TRBV5-6 and TRBJ2-4, the CDR3 gives the full variable domain: DAGVTQSPTHLIKTRGQQVTLRCSPKSGHDTVSWYQQALGQGPQFIFQYYEEEERQRGNFPDRFSGHQFPNYSSELNVNALLLGDSALYLCASSLVDAKNIQYFGAGTRLSVL.

The V and J genes are TRBV7-2 and TRBJ2-3, with D possibly TRBD1 on 6 matching bases. CDR3 size: 17 residues. V lost 1 base, J lost 0 bases, and 14 bases lay in between. Germline-derived CDR1 and CDR2 are SGHTA and FQGNSA. CDR3 in amino acids: CASSLVGTILSTDTQYF. The CDR3 DNA follows: TGTGCCAGCAGCTTAGTCGGGACAATTTTGAGCACAGATACGCAGTATTTT.

This clonotype was picked up a small number of times. The chain has TRBV20-1 and TRBJ2-3; 11 bases line up with TRBD2. Trimming removed 3 bases from V and 4 bases from J; junction bases left unmatched: 9. In germline, CDR1 is DFQATT, CDR2 SNEGSKA (reference sequence). This CDR3 region has 16 residues. CDR3: CSASPLAGGVSDTQYF. The CDR3 region has the DNA TGCAGTGCTAGCCCTTTAGCGGGGGGGGTCTCAGATACGCAGTATTTT.

This clonotype was counted only a few times. This sequence joins TRBV27 and TRBJ2-7; D gene ambiguous. V lost 1 base and J lost 1, with 14 bases in between. CDR1 is MNHEY, CDR2 SMNVEV, per germline (reference sequence). This CDR3 is built from 16 residues. Here the CDR3 reads CASSLYSASRSYEQYF. In DNA, the CDR3 is TGTGCCAGCAGTTTATATAGTGCATCGAGGTCCTACGAGCAGTACTTC.

The chain employs TRBV7-2 and TRBJ2-7, with D maybe TRBD2 (6 bases). Germline V gene data show CDR1 as SGHTA and CDR2 as FQGNSA. V was pared by 5 bases and J by 0 bases, with 14 bases between. This CDR3 comprises 15 residues. The CDR3 coding sequence is TGTGCCAGCAGCGGCGGGACGGGAAGCTCCTACGAGCAGTACTTC. It is translated as CASSGGTGSSYEQYF.

This clonotype was counted at least ten times. The CDR3 bases are TGTGCCAGCAGTGACTCTGGGGCCAACGTCCTGACTTTC. Its translation is CASSDSGANVLTF. The chain links TRBV12-3 or TRBV12-4 to TRBJ2-6; no clear D gene. V lost 5 bases, J lost 0 bases, and 2 bases lay in between. This CDR3 comprises 13 residues.

This clonotype was counted a few times. This chain connects TRBV25-1 to TRBJ2-1; D might be TRBD2 (5 bases). This CDR3 contains 15 residues. From germline, CDR1 is MGHDK and CDR2 SYGVNS. The CDR3 DNA follows: TGTGCTTCCAGGCCCCCGGGAAGCTCCTACAATGAGCAGTTCTTC. This gives the protein CASRPPGSSYNEQFF. Looking up the rest from reference TRBV25-1 and TRBJ2-1 gives the full variable domain: EADIYQTPRYLVIGTGKKITLECSQTMGHDKMYWYQQDPGMELHLIHYSYGVNSTEKGDLSSESTVSRIRTEHFPLTLESARPSHTSQYLCASRPPGSSYNEQFFGPGTRLTVL.

Ten or more counts support this clonotype. This sequence joins TRBV20-1 and TRBJ2-3; possibly TRBD2 for D (6 bases). Looked up from germline, CDR1 is DFQATT and CDR2 is SNEGSKA (reference sequence). This CDR3 region has 16 residues. Trimming took off 4 bases at V and 0 bases at J, with 17 bases between the two ends. CDR3 bases: TGCAGTGCTAAACCCCCCGGACTAATTAGCACAGATACGCAGTATTTT. Its protein product is CSAKPPGLISTDTQYF.

In this sample, this clonotype turned up a few times. The V and J genes are TRBV3-1 and TRBJ2-7; 7 nucleotides align to TRBD2. Germline CDR1 is LGHDT and CDR2 is YNNKEL (reference sequence). This CDR3 region has 14 residues. J gave up 4 bases and V 4 bases, and 7 bases lay outside the gene matches. The CDR3 here is CASSPPGGKYEQYF. The CDR3 coding sequence is TGTGCCAGCAGCCCCCCCGGGGGGAAGTACGAGCAGTACTTC.

The V and J genes are TRBV18 and TRBJ2-5; the match to TRBD2 covers 9 bases. This CDR3 has 15 residues. V shed 2 bases, J shed 5 bases, and the junction held 6 bases outside the gene matches. Germline V CDR1 and CDR2: KGHSH, LQKENI. The CDR3 region is CASSPLSSGSETQYF. In nucleotides, the CDR3 is TGTGCCAGCTCACCATTAAGTAGCGGGAGCGAGACCCAGTACTTC.

This clonotype was picked up a small number of times. The V gene is TRBV25-1, the J gene TRBJ1-3, with D uncertain. V lost 6 bases to trimming and J lost 1 base, with 7 bases between them. CDR1 is MGHDK and CDR2 is SYGVNS in the germline V gene. This CDR3 is 13 amino acids long. CDR3: CASSPLSGNTIYF. The CDR3, as DNA: TGTGCCAGCAGCCCGCTGTCTGGAAACACCATATATTTT.

In its sample, this clonotype was seen a few times. This chain connects TRBV7-2 to TRBJ2-5, with D uncertain. Trimming stripped 0 bases from V and 2 bases from J, with 10 bases between. CDR3 length: 15 amino acids. CDR1 and CDR2 (germline): SGHTA, FQGNSA. The CDR3 is CASSLALAGQETQYF. CDR3 nucleotide sequence: TGTGCCAGCAGCTTAGCGCTGGCCGGTCAAGAGACCCAGTACTTC.

The V and J genes are TRBV20-1 and TRBJ1-5, with D hard to call. Germline assignment: CDR1 DFQATT and CDR2 SNEGSKA (reference sequence). The CDR3 runs to 11 residues. Between the trimmed V and J ends, which lost 0 bases and 7 bases, there was a span of 4 bases. This chain's CDR3 is CSARDEQPQHF. Here the CDR3 DNA reads TGCAGTGCTAGAGACGAGCAGCCCCAGCATTTT.

V and J are TRBV7-9 and TRBJ2-5; 9 nucleotides align to TRBD1. From germline, CDR1 is SEHNR and CDR2 FQNEAQ (reference sequence). V shed 0 bases and J 5 bases; nucleotides not matched to a gene: 7. The CDR3 totals 16 residues. CDR3 nucleotide sequence: TGTGCCAGCAGCTTAGCCCTGGGACAGGGATCGGAGACCCAGTACTTC. Its translation: CASSLALGQGSETQYF.

This clonotype was recorded many times. The V gene is TRBV29-1, the J gene TRBJ2-3, with TRBD2 matching over 11 bases. The length of the CDR3 is 13 residues. With 7 bases clipped from V and 2 bases from J, the junction kept 2 bases outside the gene matches. Germline V gene lookup returns CDR1 SQVTM and CDR2 ANQGSEA. DNA for the CDR3: TGCAGCGATAGCGGGGGGGTCACAGATACGCAGTATTTT. Amino acids: CSDSGGVTDTQYF.

The rearrangement links TRBV20-1 to TRBJ2-5; TRBD2 aligns across 13 bases. Germline CDR1 DFQATT, CDR2 SNEGSKA (reference sequence). CDR3 length: 14 residues. V gave up 5 bases and J gave up 5 bases; unmatched junction bases: 5. The CDR3 nucleotides are TGCAGTGCTTTACTAGCGGGAGGGTCTGAGACCCAGTACTTC. Encoded protein: CSALLAGGSETQYF.

This chain uses TRBV7-9 with TRBJ2-7, with D tentatively TRBD1 (5 bases). V dropped 5 bases and J dropped 3 bases, with 11 bases sitting between them. The V gene's germline CDR1 is SEHNR and CDR2 FQNEAQ (reference sequence). The CDR3 is 13 residues long. The CDR3 DNA reads as TGTGCCAGCAGCCCCGCCGACAGCTACGAGCAGTACTTC. This translates into CASSPADSYEQYF.

V is TRBV20-1 and J is TRBJ2-1; D unresolved. V was shortened by 5 bases and J by 12 bases, with 11 bases between the two germline ends. CDR3 length equals 10 residues. Germline V lookup: CDR1 DFQATT, CDR2 SNEGSKA (reference sequence). The CDR3 loop reads CSAPATPQFF. CDR3 in DNA: TGCAGTGCTCCGGCCACCCCGCAGTTCTTC.

This chain links TRBV7-9 with TRBJ1-6, with 8 positions matching TRBD1. Germline lookup yields CDR1 SEHNR and CDR2 FQNEAQ (reference sequence). CDR3 length: 15 residues. The ends lost 5 bases at V and 7 bases at J; junction bases unmatched: 7. For the CDR3, the DNA is TGTGCCAGCAGCCAGGGGGCTCCCCGGAATTCACCCCTCCACTTT. Translation gives CASSQGAPRNSPLHF.

This chain uses TRBV28 with TRBJ2-3; 7 positions match TRBD1. The CDR3 is 17 residues long. CDR1 and CDR2 (germline): MDHEN, SYDVKM. V trimming: 1 base; J trimming: 4 bases; junction bases outside the gene matches: 11. The CDR3 DNA reads TGTGCCAGCAGTTTATCGGGTAGGGGGCGCGGTGCAGATACGCAGTATTTT. The encoded protein is CASSLSGRGRGADTQYF.

The chain combines TRBV3-1 with TRBJ2-2; D remains unclear. Germline CDR1 is LGHDT and CDR2 is YNNKEL (reference sequence). This CDR3 region has 17 residues. V shed 1 base and J shed 5 bases, with 17 bases lying between them. CDR3 sequence (DNA): TGTGCCAGCAGCCAAGTCGGTCCCGGGTTGAGAACCGGGGAGCTGTTTTTT. It encodes CASSQVGPGLRTGELFF. The full variable domain, in which reference TRBV3-1 and TRBJ2-2 provide the parts outside the CDR3, is DTAVSQTPKYLVTQMGNDKSIKCEQNLGHDTMYWYKQDSKKFLKIMFSYNNKELIINETVPNRFSPKSPDKAHLNLHINSLELGDSAVYFCASSQVGPGLRTGELFFGEGSRLTVL.